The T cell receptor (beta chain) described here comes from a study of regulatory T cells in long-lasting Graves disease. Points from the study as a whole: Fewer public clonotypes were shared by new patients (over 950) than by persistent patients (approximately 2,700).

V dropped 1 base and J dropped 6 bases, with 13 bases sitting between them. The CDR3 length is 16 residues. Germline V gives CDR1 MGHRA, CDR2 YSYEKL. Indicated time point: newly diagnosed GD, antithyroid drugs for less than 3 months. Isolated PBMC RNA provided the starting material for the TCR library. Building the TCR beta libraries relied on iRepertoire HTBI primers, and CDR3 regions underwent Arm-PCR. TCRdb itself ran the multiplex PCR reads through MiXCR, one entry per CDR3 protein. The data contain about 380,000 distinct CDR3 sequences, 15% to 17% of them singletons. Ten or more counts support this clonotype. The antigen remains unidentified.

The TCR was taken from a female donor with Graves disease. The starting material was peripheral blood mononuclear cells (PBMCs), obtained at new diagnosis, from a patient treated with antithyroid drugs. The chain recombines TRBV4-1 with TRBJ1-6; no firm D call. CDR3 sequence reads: CASSQVAAATNSPLHF. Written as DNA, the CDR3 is TGCGCCAGCAGCCAAGTCGCGGCAGCGACTAATTCACCCCTCCACTTT.